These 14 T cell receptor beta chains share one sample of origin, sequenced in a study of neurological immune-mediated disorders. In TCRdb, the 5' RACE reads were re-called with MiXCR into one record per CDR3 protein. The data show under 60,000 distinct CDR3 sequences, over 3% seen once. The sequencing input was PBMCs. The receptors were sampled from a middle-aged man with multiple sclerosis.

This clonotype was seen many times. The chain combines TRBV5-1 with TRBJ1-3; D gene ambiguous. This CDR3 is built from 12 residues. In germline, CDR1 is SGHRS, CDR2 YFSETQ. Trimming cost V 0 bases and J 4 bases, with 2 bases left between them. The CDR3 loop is CASSLEGNTIYF. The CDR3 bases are TGCGCCAGCAGCTTGGAAGGAAACACCATATATTTT.

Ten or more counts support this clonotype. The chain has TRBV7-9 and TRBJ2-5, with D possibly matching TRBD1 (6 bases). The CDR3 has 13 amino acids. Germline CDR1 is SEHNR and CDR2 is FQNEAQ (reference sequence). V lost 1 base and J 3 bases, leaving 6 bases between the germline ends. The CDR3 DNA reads TGTGCCAGCAGCTTAGGACAGGAAGAGACCCAGTACTTC. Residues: CASSLGQEETQYF.

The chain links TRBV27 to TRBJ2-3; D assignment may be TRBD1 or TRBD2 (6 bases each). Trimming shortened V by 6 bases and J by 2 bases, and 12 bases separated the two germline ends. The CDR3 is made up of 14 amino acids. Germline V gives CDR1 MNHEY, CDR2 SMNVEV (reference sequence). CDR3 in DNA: TGTGCCAGCAGGAGGGGGGCGATCACAGATACGCAGTATTTT. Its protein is CASRRGAITDTQYF.

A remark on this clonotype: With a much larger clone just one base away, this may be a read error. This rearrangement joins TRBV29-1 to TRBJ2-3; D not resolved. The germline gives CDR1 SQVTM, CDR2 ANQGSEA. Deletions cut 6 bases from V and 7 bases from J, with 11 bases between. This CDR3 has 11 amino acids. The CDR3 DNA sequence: TGCAGCGTCGAAACTGGAAATACGCAGTATTTT. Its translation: CSVETGNTQYF.

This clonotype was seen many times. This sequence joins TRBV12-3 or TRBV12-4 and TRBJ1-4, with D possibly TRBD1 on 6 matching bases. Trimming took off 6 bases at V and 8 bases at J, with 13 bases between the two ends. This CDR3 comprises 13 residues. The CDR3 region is CASSPGAGEKLFF. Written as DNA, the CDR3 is TGTGCCAGCAGCCCGGGGGCAGGGGAAAAACTGTTTTTT.

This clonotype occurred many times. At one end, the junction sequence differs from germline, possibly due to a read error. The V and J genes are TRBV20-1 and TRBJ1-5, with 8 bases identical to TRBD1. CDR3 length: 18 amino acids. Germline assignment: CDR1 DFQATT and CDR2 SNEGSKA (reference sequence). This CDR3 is CSARVGTGEFHSNQPQNF. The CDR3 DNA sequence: TGCAGTGCTAGAGTCGGGACAGGAGAATTCCATAGCAATCAGCCCCAGAATTTT.

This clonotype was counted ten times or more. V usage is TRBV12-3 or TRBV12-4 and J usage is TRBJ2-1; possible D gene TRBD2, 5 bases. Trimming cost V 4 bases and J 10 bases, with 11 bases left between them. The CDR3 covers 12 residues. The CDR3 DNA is TGTGCCAGCAGTTCGCCTAGCTACGAGCAGTTCTTC. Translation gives CASSSPSYEQFF.

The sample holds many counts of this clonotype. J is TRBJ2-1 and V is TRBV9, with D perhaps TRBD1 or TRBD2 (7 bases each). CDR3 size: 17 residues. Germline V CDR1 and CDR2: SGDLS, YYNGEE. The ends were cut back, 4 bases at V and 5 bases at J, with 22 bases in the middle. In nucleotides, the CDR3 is TGTGCCAGCAGCCCCGGCCCAGGGGGGGCGCTGGACAATGAGCAGTTCTTC. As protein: CASSPGPGGALDNEQFF. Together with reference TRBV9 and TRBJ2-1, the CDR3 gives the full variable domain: DSGVTQTPKHLITATGQRVTLRCSPRSGDLSVYWYQQSLDQGLQFLIQYYNGEERAKGNILERFSAQQFPDLHSELNLSSLELGDSALYFCASSPGPGGALDNEQFFGPGTRLTVL.

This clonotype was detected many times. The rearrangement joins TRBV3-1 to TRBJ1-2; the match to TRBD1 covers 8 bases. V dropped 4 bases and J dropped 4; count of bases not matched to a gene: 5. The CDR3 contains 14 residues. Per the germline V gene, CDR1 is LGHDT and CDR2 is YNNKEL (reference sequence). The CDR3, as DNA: TGTGCCAGCAGCCCAGACAGGGGTTTCTATGGCTACACCTTC. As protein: CASSPDRGFYGYTF.

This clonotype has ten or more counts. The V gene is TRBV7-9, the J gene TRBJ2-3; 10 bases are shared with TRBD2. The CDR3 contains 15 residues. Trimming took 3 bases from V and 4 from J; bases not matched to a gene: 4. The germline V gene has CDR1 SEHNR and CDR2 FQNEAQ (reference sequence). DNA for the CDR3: TGTGCCAGCAGCTTCGAGCGGGGGGGCCCAGATACGCAGTATTTT. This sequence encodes CASSFERGGPDTQYF. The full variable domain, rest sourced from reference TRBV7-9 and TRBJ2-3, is DTGVSQNPRHKITKRGQNVTFRCDPISEHNRLYWYRQTLGQGPEFLTYFQNEAQLEKSRLLSDRFSAERPKGSFSTLEIQRTEQGDSAMYLCASSFERGGPDTQYFGPGTRLTVL.

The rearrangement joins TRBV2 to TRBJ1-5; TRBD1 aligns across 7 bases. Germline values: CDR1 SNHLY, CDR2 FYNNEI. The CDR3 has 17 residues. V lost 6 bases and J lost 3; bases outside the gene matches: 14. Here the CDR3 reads CASSPSPGQEDNQPQHF. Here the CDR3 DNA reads TGTGCCAGCAGCCCGAGTCCCGGACAGGAGGACAATCAGCCCCAGCATTTT.

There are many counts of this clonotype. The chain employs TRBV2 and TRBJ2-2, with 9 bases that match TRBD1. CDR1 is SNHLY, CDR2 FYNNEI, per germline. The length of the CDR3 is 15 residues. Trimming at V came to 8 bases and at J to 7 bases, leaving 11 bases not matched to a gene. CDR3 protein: CASLLSGTGSGELFF. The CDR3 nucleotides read TGTGCCAGCCTACTGTCCGGGACAGGGAGCGGGGAGCTGTTTTTT.

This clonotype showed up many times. As DNA, the CDR3 is TGCGCCAGCAGTGAGTCGAATTCCCTAACCCTTGGTGAGCAGTTCTTC. It specifies CASSESNSLTLGEQFF. The chain employs TRBV10-1 and TRBJ2-1, with D uncertain. V was clipped by 0 bases and J by 9 bases, with 18 bases between them. CDR1 is WNHNN, CDR2 SYGVQD, per germline (reference sequence). This CDR3 is 16 amino acids long.

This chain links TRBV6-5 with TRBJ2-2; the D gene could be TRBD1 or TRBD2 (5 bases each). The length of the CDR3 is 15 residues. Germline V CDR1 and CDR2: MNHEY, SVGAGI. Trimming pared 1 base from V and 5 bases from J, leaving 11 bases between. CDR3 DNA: TGTGCCAGCAGTTACTTCCCGGGGCTAACCGGGGAGCTGTTTTTT. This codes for CASSYFPGLTGELFF.